This T cell receptor (beta chain) was obtained from a study of blood T cell repertoires in COVID-19. In the original workflow: Estimates of nucleated cell counts were drawn from the amplification of reference gene primers. TCRdb's copy holds only in-frame clones and misses some; the assay was immunoSEQ multiplex PCR. That table is the source of V, J and clone size, and D and trimming were worked out from the DNA. The data show 65,000 to 80,000 clones, about 86% seen once. The V gene lost 2 bases and the J gene lost 2 bases, with 11 bases spanning the gap. The CDR3 runs 15 residues. Germline V gene data show CDR1 as KGHSH and CDR2 as LQKENI.

V is TRBV18 and J is TRBJ2-3; D is undetermined. Specimen: peripheral blood. This clonotype originated in an elderly man in a cohort sampled during active COVID-19. The CDR3 is CASSPSRGLTDTQYF. CDR3 sequence (DNA): TGTGCCAGCTCACCAAGTAGAGGTCTCACAGATACGCAGTATTTT.